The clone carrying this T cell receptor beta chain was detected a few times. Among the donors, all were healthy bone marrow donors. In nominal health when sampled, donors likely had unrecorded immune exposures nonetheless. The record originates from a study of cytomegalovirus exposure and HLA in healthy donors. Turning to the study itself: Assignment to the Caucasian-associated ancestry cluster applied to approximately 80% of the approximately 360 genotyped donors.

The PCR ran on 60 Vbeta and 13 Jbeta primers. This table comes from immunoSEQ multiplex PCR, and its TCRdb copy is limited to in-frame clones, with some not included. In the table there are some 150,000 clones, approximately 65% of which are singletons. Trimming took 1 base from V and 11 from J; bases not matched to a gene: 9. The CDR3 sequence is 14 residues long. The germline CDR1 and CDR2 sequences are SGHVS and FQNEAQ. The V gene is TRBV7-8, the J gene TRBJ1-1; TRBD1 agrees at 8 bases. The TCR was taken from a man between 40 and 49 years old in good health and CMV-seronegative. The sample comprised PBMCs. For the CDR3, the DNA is TGTGCCAGCAGCTTAGGTACAGGGGGTACATTCGCTTTCTTT. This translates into CASSLGTGGTFAFF.